This entry concerns a single TCR beta chain. Antigen specificity is unknown. CD8 cells classed as naive were CD45RO-negative and positively selected for CCR7, excluding terminally differentiated effector memory CD45RA+ cells. All donors were Caucasian adults living in Nashville, Tennessee. These data originate in a study of shared clonotypes between healthy human individuals. Regarding the study as a whole: The four-donor shared clonotypes exceeded non-shared clonotypes in generation probability, with non-shared ones scoring lower.

This CDR3 comprises 14 residues. Germline values: CDR1 SEHNR, CDR2 FQNEAQ (reference sequence). Data came from immunoSEQ multiplex PCR; TCRdb stores just in-frame clones and leaves some out. The sample lists about 1.9 million clones; over 85% were seen once. This clonotype was sampled from a man aged 18 to 29 in good health. Some clones in this sample may be carry-over from other donors' samples. The chain joins TRBV7-9 to TRBJ2-5; D not resolved. The better agreement between TRBJ2-7 and the DNA end casts doubt on the J call. Specimen: naive CD8+ T cells from PBMCs. Written as DNA, the CDR3 is TGTGCCAGCAGCTTAGTTACACGCTCCTACGAGCAGTACTTC. Translating gives CASSLVTRSYEQYF.